This T cell receptor beta chain was captured by sequencing in a study of T cell responses to AZD1222 COVID-19 vaccine. Produced via immunoSEQ multiplex PCR; TCRdb's table is partial and in-frame only. The repertoire has about 180,000 clones, about nine tenths of them found once; the top ten carry approximately 3%. This clone was picked up one time. In germline, CDR1 is MNHEY, CDR2 SMNVEV (reference sequence). The CDR3 covers 13 residues. V was cut by 3 bases and J by 3 bases, with 9 bases left in between. The sample was peripheral blood, taken on day 0 of AZD1222 vaccination. The source of this sequence is an adult in good health. The gene calls are TRBV27 and TRBJ2-7, with unresolved D. The CDR3 DNA reads TGTGCCAGCAGTTTTAAACCGAACTACGAGCAGTACTTC. Protein: CASSFKPNYEQYF.